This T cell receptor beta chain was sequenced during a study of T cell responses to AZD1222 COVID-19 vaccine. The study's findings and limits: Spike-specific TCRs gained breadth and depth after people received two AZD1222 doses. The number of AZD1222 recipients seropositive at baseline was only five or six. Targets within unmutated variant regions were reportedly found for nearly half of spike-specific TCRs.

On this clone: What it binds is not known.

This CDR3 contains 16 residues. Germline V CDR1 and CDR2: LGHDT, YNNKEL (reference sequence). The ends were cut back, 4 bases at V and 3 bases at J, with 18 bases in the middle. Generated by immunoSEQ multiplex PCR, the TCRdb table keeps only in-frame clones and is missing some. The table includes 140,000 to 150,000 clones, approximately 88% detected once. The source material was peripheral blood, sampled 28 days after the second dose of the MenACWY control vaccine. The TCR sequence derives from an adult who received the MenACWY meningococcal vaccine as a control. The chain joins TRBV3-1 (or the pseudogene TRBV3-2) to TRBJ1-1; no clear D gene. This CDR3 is CASSPQRSSGHTEAFF. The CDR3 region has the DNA TGTGCCAGCAGCCCCCAAAGGTCGAGCGGGCACACTGAAGCTTTCTTT.